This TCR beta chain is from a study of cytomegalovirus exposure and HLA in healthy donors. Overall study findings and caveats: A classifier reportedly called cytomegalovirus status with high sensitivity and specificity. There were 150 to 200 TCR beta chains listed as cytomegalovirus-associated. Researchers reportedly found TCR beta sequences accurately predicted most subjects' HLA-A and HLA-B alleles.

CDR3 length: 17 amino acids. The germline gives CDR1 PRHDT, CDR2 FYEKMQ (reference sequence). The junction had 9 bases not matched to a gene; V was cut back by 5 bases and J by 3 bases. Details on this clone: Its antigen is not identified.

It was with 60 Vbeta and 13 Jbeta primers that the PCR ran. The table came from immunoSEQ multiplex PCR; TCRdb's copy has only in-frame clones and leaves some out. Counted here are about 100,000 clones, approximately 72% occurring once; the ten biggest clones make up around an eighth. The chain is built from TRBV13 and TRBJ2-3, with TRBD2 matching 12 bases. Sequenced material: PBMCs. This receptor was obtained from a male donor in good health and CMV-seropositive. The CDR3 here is CASSQRTSGAMTDTQYF. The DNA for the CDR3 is TGTGCCAGCAGCCAAAGGACTAGCGGGGCAATGACAGATACGCAGTATTTT. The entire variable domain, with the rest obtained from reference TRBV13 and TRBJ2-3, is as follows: AAGVIQSPRHLIKEKRETATLKCYPIPRHDTVYWYQQGPGQDPQFLISFYEKMQSDKGSIPDRFSAQQFSDYHSELNMSSLELGDSALYFCASSQRTSGAMTDTQYFGPGTRLTVL.